This T cell receptor (beta chain) derives from a study of immune evolution from preneoplasia to lung adenocarcinoma. Study-level results: Top clone frequencies peaked in normal lung, apparently declining through invasive adenocarcinoma.

Sequencing used immunoSEQ multiplex PCR; TCRdb keeps in-frame clones, though not all of them. The table has around 21,000 clones, about 80% seen once. About this clone: Its antigen is not known.

Sequenced sample: FFPE invasive lung adenocarcinoma tissue. The clonotype was recovered from a person in their sixties with lung adenocarcinoma.

In DNA form, the CDR3 reads TGTGCCAGCAGGGGGACTAGATTTCCTGAGCAGTTCTTC. As protein: CASRGTRFPEQFF. The rearrangement links TRBV6-5 to TRBJ2-1, with 8 nucleotides matching TRBD2. The CDR3 spans 13 residues. V shed 6 bases and J 9 bases; nucleotides not matched to a gene: 7. CDR1 and CDR2 (germline): MNHEY, SVGAGI.